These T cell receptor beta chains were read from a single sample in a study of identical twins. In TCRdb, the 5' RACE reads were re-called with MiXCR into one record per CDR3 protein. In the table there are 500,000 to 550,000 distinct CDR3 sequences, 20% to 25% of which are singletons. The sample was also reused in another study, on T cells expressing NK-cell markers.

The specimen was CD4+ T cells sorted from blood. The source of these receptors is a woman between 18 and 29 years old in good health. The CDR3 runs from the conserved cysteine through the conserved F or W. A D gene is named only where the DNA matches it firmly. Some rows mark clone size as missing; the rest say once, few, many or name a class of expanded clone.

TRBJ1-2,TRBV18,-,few,CASSPGLMNYGYTF,TGTGCCAGCTCACCGGGTTTAATGAACTATGGCTACACCTTC
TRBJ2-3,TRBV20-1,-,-,CSASFAPLSTPNF,TGCAGTGCTAGTTTCGCGCCGCTCTCGACACCGAATTTT
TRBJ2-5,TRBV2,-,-,CASSQRTEQETQYF,TGTGCCAGCAGCCAAAGGACAGAGCAAGAGACCCAGTACTTC
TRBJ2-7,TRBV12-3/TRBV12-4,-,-,CASSLLGPWYEQYF,TGTGCCAGCAGTTTACTCGGACCATGGTACGAGCAGTACTTC
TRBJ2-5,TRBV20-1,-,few,CSARDFLRGLGQETQYF,TGCAGTGCTAGAGATTTTCTTCGGGGCCTGGGGCAGGAGACCCAGTACTTC
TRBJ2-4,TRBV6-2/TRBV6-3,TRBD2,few,CASSYSGEGKNIQYF,TGTGCCAGCAGTTACTCAGGGGAGGGCAAAAACATTCAGTACTTC
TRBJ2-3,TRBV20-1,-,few,CSAIIATFQGSSTDTQYF,TGCAGTGCCATCATTGCCACTTTTCAGGGTTCTAGCACAGATACGCAGTATTTT
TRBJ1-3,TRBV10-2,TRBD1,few,CASRDRGYGNTIYF,TGCGCCAGCAGGGACAGGGGGTATGGAAACACCATATATTTT
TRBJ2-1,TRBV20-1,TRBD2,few,CSATVRLARDEQFF,TGCAGTGCTACGGTCCGACTAGCCCGAGATGAGCAGTTCTTC
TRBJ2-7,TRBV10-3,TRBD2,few,CAISDGGRSYEQYF,TGTGCCATCAGTGACGGCGGGAGGAGCTACGAGCAGTACTTC
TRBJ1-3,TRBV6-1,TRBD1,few,CASLRGLSGNTIYF,TGTGCCAGCCTAAGGGGGCTTTCTGGAAACACCATATATTTT
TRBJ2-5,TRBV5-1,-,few,CASSSRITRETQYF,TGCGCCAGCAGCTCCCGTATCACAAGGGAGACCCAGTACTTC
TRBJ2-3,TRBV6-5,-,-,CASSNLAEGLRTDTQYF,TGTGCCAGCAGTAACCTGGCGGAGGGGTTAAGGACAGATACGCAGTATTTT
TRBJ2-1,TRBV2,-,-,CASSERSPYNEQFF,TGTGCCAGCAGTGAAAGGAGTCCCTACAATGAGCAGTTCTTC
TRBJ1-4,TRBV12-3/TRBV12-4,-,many,CASSYVWESEKLFF,TGTGCCAGCAGCTATGTCTGGGAGAGCGAAAAACTGTTTTTT
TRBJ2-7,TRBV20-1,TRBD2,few,CSASYSGSLPYEQYF,TGCAGTGCTAGTTATAGCGGGAGCCTCCCCTACGAGCAGTACTTC
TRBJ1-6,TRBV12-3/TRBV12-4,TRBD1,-,CASRRTGSYNSPLHF,TGTGCCAGCCGGCGGACAGGCTCCTATAATTCACCCCTCCACTTT
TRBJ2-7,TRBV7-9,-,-,CASSSRAVYEQYF,TGTGCCAGCAGCTCCCGGGCGGTCTACGAGCAGTACTTC
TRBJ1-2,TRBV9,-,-,CASGTGPRANYGYTF,TGTGCCAGCGGCACAGGGCCCCGAGCTAACTATGGCTACACCTTC
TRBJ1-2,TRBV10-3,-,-,CATVDTPAGGYTF,TGTGCCACCGTTGACACCCCAGCCGGTGGCTACACCTTC
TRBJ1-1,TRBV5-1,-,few,CASSLGVIGSPAFF,TGCGCCAGCAGCTTGGGCGTTATTGGGTCTCCGGCTTTCTTT
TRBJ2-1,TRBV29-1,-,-,CSVGNYANEQFF,TGCAGCGTTGGAAACTATGCGAATGAGCAGTTCTTC
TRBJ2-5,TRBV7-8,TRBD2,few,CASSRRPAGLQETQYF,TGTGCCAGCAGTCGGCGGCCAGCGGGGCTACAAGAGACCCAGTACTTC
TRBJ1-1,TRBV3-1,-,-,CASSQNGEGTEAFF,TGTGCCAGCAGCCAGAACGGGGAGGGGACTGAAGCTTTCTTT
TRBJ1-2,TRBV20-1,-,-,CSASIGQNYGYTF,TGCAGTGCTTCGATTGGACAGAACTATGGCTACACCTTC
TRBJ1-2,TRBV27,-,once,CASRDWDGDGGYTF,TGTGCCAGCAGAGACTGGGACGGGGACGGAGGCTACACCTTC
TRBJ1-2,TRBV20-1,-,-,CSASLGGFYGYTF,TGCAGTGCCTCCCTGGGGGGTTTCTATGGCTACACCTTC
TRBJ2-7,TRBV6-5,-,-,CASSYSMNEQYF,TGTGCCAGCAGTTACTCGATGAACGAGCAGTACTTC
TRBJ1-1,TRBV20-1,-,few,CSARDPGYSGEAFF,TGCAGTGCTAGAGACCCCGGGTATTCCGGTGAAGCTTTCTTT
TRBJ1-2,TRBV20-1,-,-,CSPRNTNYGYTF,TGCAGTCCGAGGAATACTAACTATGGCTACACCTTC
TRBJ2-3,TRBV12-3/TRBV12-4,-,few,CASSTYKGTDTQYF,TGTGCCAGCAGCACTTATAAGGGGACAGATACGCAGTATTTT
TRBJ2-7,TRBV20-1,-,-,CSASKGLLGSYEQYF,TGCAGTGCTAGTAAGGGACTTTTAGGATCCTACGAGCAGTACTTC
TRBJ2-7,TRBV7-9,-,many,CASSPTGQGGHEQYF,TGTGCCAGCAGCCCAACCGGACAGGGAGGGCACGAGCAGTACTTC
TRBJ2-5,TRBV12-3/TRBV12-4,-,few,CASSSRAGETQYF,TGTGCCAGCAGCTCCCGGGCGGGAGAGACCCAGTACTTC
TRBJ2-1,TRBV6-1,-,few,CASSSLGANNEQFF,TGTGCCAGCAGCTCGCTGGGAGCCAACAATGAGCAGTTCTTC
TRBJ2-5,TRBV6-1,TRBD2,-,CASSSGLVVVLSKSPVDF,TGTGCCAGCAGCTCCGGACTAGTAGTTGTCCTATCCAAGAGTCCGGTTGACTTC
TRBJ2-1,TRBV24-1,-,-,CATSPGGAYNEQFF,TGTGCCACCAGTCCTGGCGGGGCTTACAATGAGCAGTTCTTC
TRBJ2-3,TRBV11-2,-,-,CASSLRTATSTDTQYF,TGTGCCAGCAGCTTAAGGACAGCCACTAGCACAGATACGCAGTATTTT
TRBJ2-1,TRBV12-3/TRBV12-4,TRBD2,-,CASSYGLGGGTPNEQFF,TGTGCCAGCAGTTACGGCTTGGGCGGGGGGACCCCCAATGAGCAGTTCTTC
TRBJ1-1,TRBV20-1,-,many,CSARVLQSTEAFF,TGCAGTGCTAGAGTTTTACAGAGTACTGAAGCTTTCTTT
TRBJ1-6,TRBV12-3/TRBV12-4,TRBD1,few,CASSRGQMNSPLHF,TGTGCCAGCAGTCGGGGACAGATGAATTCACCCCTCCACTTT
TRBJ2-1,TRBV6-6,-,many,CASSYRGYNEQFF,TGTGCCAGCAGTTACCGGGGCTACAATGAGCAGTTCTTC
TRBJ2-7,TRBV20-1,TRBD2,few,CSARASGEQYF,TGCAGTGCTAGAGCTAGCGGGGAGCAGTACTTC
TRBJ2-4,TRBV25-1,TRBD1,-,CASSGGTGGPVAKNIQYF,TGTGCCAGCAGTGGAGGGACAGGGGGCCCGGTAGCCAAAAACATTCAGTACTTC
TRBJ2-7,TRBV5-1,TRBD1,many,CASSLPRGQGNYEQYF,TGCGCCAGCAGCCTGCCGAGGGGACAGGGAAACTACGAGCAGTACTTC
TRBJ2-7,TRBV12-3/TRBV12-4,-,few,CASSFGQGEQYF,TGTGCCAGCAGTTTTGGGCAGGGCGAGCAGTACTTC
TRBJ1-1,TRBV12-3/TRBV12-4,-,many,CASSLDSGAEAFF,TGTGCCAGCAGTTTAGACTCAGGGGCTGAAGCTTTCTTT
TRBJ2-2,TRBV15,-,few,CATSRATGELFF,TGTGCCACCAGCAGAGCCACCGGGGAGCTGTTTTTT
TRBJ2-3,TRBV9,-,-,CASSALQGPDTQYF,TGTGCCAGCAGCGCTTTGCAGGGCCCAGATACGCAGTATTTT
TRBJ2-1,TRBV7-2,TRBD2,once,CASRFTSGGSHEQFF,TGTGCCAGCAGATTTACTAGCGGGGGGTCACACGAGCAGTTCTTC
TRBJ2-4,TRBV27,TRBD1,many,CASSFYEGAAIQYF,TGTGCCAGCAGTTTCTACGAGGGGGCGGCCATTCAGTACTTC
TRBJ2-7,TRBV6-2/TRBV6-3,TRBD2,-,CAICPRGGLVYEQYF,TGTGCCATCTGTCCAAGAGGGGGACTAGTCTACGAGCAGTACTTC
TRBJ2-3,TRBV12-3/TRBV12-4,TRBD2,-,CASSLAFRASGGADTQYF,TGTGCCAGCAGTTTAGCGTTCCGGGCTAGCGGGGGCGCAGATACGCAGTATTTT